The 10 T cell receptor beta chains below were found in one sample sequenced in a study of response to subunit inactivated influenza vaccine. One entry per CDR3 protein, called by TCRdb with MiXCR from the RT-PCR reads. The sample lists a few hundred thousand distinct CDR3 sequences, just over 20% occurring once. Specimen: PBMCs from blood, collected less than 22 months after vaccination. The origin of the receptors is a man aged 45-69 years who received an inactivated influenza vaccine.

This clonotype was observed a few times. The chain employs TRBV6-2 or TRBV6-3 and TRBJ1-2, with unresolved D. Germline V gives CDR1 MNHEY, CDR2 SVGEGT. The ends were cut back, 2 bases at V and 7 bases at J, with 11 bases in the middle. This CDR3 region has 13 residues. The CDR3 bases are TGTGCCAGCAGTTACGGGCAGATCAGTGGCTACACCTTC. Translated, it gives CASSYGQISGYTF.

This clonotype was picked up a small number of times. The chain has TRBV20-1 and TRBJ1-4; the D is unclear. The CDR3 has 14 residues. Trimming stripped 0 bases from V and 10 bases from J, with 15 bases between. Germline V gene lookup returns CDR1 DFQATT and CDR2 SNEGSKA (reference sequence). The CDR3 DNA reads TGCAGTGCTAGAGATGGGGTCCTTGAAGGAAAACTGTTTTTT. This sequence encodes CSARDGVLEGKLFF.

This rearrangement joins TRBV20-1 to TRBJ1-2; possible D gene TRBD1, 5 bases. The CDR3 has 12 amino acids. V shed 6 bases and J shed 2 bases, with 10 bases lying between them. Germline V lookup: CDR1 DFQATT, CDR2 SNEGSKA (reference sequence). CDR3 residues: CSARAPNYGYTF. CDR3 DNA sequence: TGCAGTGCCAGGGCGCCAAACTATGGCTACACCTTC.

The V and J genes are TRBV30 and TRBJ2-5; no definite D call. This CDR3 comprises 12 residues. Germline CDR1 is GTSNPN and CDR2 is SVGIG (reference sequence). V lost 8 bases to trimming and J lost 0 bases, with 10 bases between them. CDR3 nucleotide sequence: TGTGCCGCTCGGAGATACCAAGAGACCCAGTACTTC. Translated, it gives CAARRYQETQYF.

This chain uses TRBV18 with TRBJ2-1; a possible D gene is TRBD2 (5 bases). The germline CDR1 and CDR2 sequences are KGHSH and LQKENI. Trimming cost V 2 bases and J 3 bases, with 11 bases left between them. CDR3 length equals 15 residues. The CDR3 sequence is CASSPGLANYNEQFF. The CDR3, as DNA: TGTGCCAGCTCACCAGGGCTAGCTAACTACAATGAGCAGTTCTTC.

This clonotype was seen repeatedly, ten times or more. The gene calls are TRBV12-3 or TRBV12-4 and TRBJ1-6; 10 bases map to TRBD1. With 6 bases clipped from V and 8 bases from J, the junction kept 7 bases outside the gene matches. The CDR3 is 15 residues long. CDR3 residues: CASRTGTGAYSPLHF. DNA of the CDR3: TGTGCCAGCAGGACCGGGACAGGGGCGTATTCACCCCTCCACTTT.

The chain uses TRBV15 and TRBJ2-3, with D possibly TRBD2 on 5 matching bases. The CDR3 consists of 13 residues. Trimming removed 0 bases from V and 14 bases from J, with 15 bases in between. CDR1 is LNHNV, CDR2 YYDKDF, per germline (reference sequence). The CDR3 loop is CATSRDVRGVPYF. CDR3 coding DNA: TGTGCCACCAGCAGAGATGTTCGGGGAGTCCCGTATTTT.

This chain joins TRBV11-2 and TRBJ1-4, with D possibly being TRBD1 (6 bases). Per germline, CDR1 SGHAT and CDR2 FQNNGV. With 6 bases removed from V and 5 bases from J, the gap between germline ends came to 16 bases. The CDR3 is made up of 15 amino acids. CDR3 protein: CASRAMGGTNEKLFF. The DNA for the CDR3 is TGTGCCAGCAGGGCGATGGGGGGGACAAATGAAAAACTGTTTTTT.

V is TRBV10-2 and J is TRBJ1-5; TRBD1 is a possible D gene (6 bases). Germline CDR1 WSHSY, CDR2 SAAADI. Trimming shortened V by 0 bases and J by 9 bases, and 21 bases separated the two germline ends. This CDR3 spans 17 amino acids. The CDR3 DNA follows: TGCGCCAGCAGTGAGTCGATTTACGTGTCAGGGGATCGGCCCCAGCATTTT. Encoded protein: CASSESIYVSGDRPQHF.

This chain joins TRBV10-3 and TRBJ1-2; D is unresolved. Germline V gene data show CDR1 as ENHRY and CDR2 as SYGVKD. Trimming cost V 5 bases and J 10 bases, with 14 bases left between them. This CDR3 comprises 12 residues. In DNA, the CDR3 is TGTGCCATCAGTTACCCGGGATCTGCCTACACCTTC. Protein sequence: CAISYPGSAYTF.